This T cell receptor (beta chain) was obtained from a study of blood T cell repertoires in COVID-19. Whole-study context: COVID-19 samples collected from the United States, Italy and Spain covered acute and convalescent phases. Sources were T cells, B-cell-depleted T cells, or PBMCs; the material itself was cDNA or gDNA.

Data came from immunoSEQ multiplex PCR; TCRdb stores just in-frame clones and leaves some out. The table has roughly 92,000 clones, around nine tenths seen once; the top ten hold about 5.5%. Unmatched junction bases numbered 13, after V lost 11 bases and J lost 6 bases. CDR3 size: 14 residues. CDR1 is ENHRY, CDR2 SYGVKD, per germline. The chain is built from TRBV10-3 and TRBJ2-1, with 7 bases fitting TRBD1. Sample: peripheral blood. This sequence originates from a man in his forties or fifties with acute or convalescent COVID-19. The CDR3 region has the DNA TGTGCCTCAGAAGACAGGGATTACGCCAATGAGCAGTTCTTC. It translates to CASEDRDYANEQFF.